Listed below are T cell receptor beta chains from one sample, sequenced in a study of response to subunit inactivated influenza vaccine. TCRdb re-derived calls from the RT-PCR reads in MiXCR, one entry per CDR3 protein. The sample contains more than 550,000 distinct CDR3 sequences, around 11% of which appear only once. The same sample was also used in a study of T cells expressing NK-cell markers.

The sample was PBMCs from blood, taken on the day of vaccination. The receptor set was obtained from a man in his forties or fifties who received an inactivated influenza vaccine. Each CDR3 is given with its conserved first and last residue. A D gene is named only where the DNA matches it firmly. Where a row states a size, it is once, few, many or the class of an expanded clone; other rows omit it.

V,D,J,size,CDR3,DNA
TRBV15,-,TRBJ2-7,few,CATSREGSYEQYF,TGTGCCACCAGCAGAGAGGGGTCCTACGAGCAGTACTTC
TRBV12-3/TRBV12-4,TRBD1,TRBJ1-1,many,CASTRTGVGNTEAFF,TGTGCCAGCACTCGGACAGGGGTCGGGAACACTGAAGCTTTCTTT
TRBV5-1,-,TRBJ2-3,many,CASRHLGDTQYF,TGCGCCAGCAGACATCTGGGAGATACGCAGTATTTT
TRBV4-1,-,TRBJ1-1,many,CASSQDRQNTEAFF,TGCGCCAGCAGCCAAGATCGACAGAACACTGAAGCTTTCTTT
TRBV24-1,TRBD2,TRBJ2-3,few,CATSEVTSATAPDTQYF,TGTGCCACCAGTGAGGTTACTAGCGCTACGGCACCAGATACGCAGTATTTT
TRBV12-3/TRBV12-4,-,TRBJ2-4,-,CASSFRGAKNIQYF,TGTGCCAGCAGTTTCCGGGGGGCCAAAAACATTCAGTACTTC
TRBV29-1,-,TRBJ2-1,few,CSVGHGRPDNEQFF,TGCAGCGTTGGTCACGGGAGACCAGACAATGAGCAGTTCTTC
TRBV7-8,-,TRBJ1-1,many,CASSLVSGLNTEAFF,TGTGCCAGCAGCTTAGTTAGCGGATTGAACACTGAAGCTTTCTTT
TRBV7-6,-,TRBJ1-5,-,CASSSFPGANQPQHF,TGTGCCAGCAGCTCCTTCCCAGGGGCCAATCAGCCCCAGCATTTT
TRBV6-1,-,TRBJ2-2,-,CASRVRTANTGELFF,TGTGCCAGCAGGGTTCGGACGGCGAACACCGGGGAGCTGTTTTTT
TRBV7-8,-,TRBJ2-5,-,CASSLGQTSLETQYF,TGTGCCAGCAGCTTAGGACAGACCTCCCTAGAGACCCAGTACTTC
TRBV27,TRBD1,TRBJ1-5,few,CASSLGDRYSNQPQHF,TGTGCCAGCAGTTTAGGGGACAGATATAGCAATCAGCCCCAGCATTTT
TRBV12-3/TRBV12-4,-,TRBJ2-1,-,CASRGGLAPYEQFF,TGTGCCAGCAGAGGGGGGCTAGCCCCCTATGAGCAGTTCTTC
TRBV28,-,TRBJ1-1,-,CASSFPTAGDTEAFF,TGTGCCAGCAGTTTCCCGACAGCGGGGGACACTGAAGCTTTCTTT
TRBV20-1,TRBD2,TRBJ2-2,-,CSARDGRAGVTTGELFF,TGCAGTGCTAGAGATGGAAGAGCGGGGGTAACCACCGGGGAGCTGTTTTTT
TRBV5-1,TRBD1,TRBJ2-7,few,CASSAAPGTANYEQYF,TGCGCCAGCAGCGCAGCCCCCGGGACAGCAAACTACGAGCAGTACTTC
TRBV28,TRBD1,TRBJ1-1,few,CASSQGGTGGDTEAFF,TGTGCCAGCAGTCAAGGGGGGACAGGGGGCGACACTGAAGCTTTCTTT
TRBV12-3/TRBV12-4,TRBD1,TRBJ2-7,many,CASSFQGAGYEQYF,TGTGCCAGCAGTTTCCAGGGGGCCGGCTACGAGCAGTACTTC
TRBV5-1,-,TRBJ2-2,-,CASSLERVDGNTGELFF,TGCGCCAGCAGCTTGGAAAGGGTGGACGGGAACACCGGGGAGCTGTTTTTT
TRBV9,-,TRBJ2-1,few,CASSVDEAPYNEQFF,TGTGCCAGCAGCGTAGATGAGGCTCCCTACAATGAGCAGTTCTTC
TRBV20-1,TRBD2,TRBJ2-7,few,CSARLTSGRISYEQYF,TGCAGTGCTAGACTGACTAGCGGGAGAATCTCCTACGAGCAGTACTTC
TRBV5-1,TRBD1,TRBJ2-7,few,CASSPGQGVTHEQYF,TGCGCCAGCAGCCCGGGACAGGGTGTTACCCACGAGCAGTACTTC
TRBV20-1,TRBD1,TRBJ2-7,-,CSARDLGQGKTYEQYF,TGCAGTGCTAGAGATCTTGGACAGGGGAAGACCTACGAGCAGTACTTC
TRBV14,-,TRBJ2-5,few,CASSRGKVETQYF,TGTGCCAGCAGCCGAGGGAAGGTCGAGACCCAGTACTTC
TRBV5-6,-,TRBJ1-2,-,CASRRLEGSYGYTF,TGTGCCAGCAGGCGATTGGAGGGAAGCTATGGCTACACCTTC
TRBV20-1,-,TRBJ2-2,many,CSARISGLDTGELFF,TGCAGTGCCCGCATCTCCGGGCTGGACACCGGGGAGCTGTTTTTT
TRBV7-2,TRBD2,TRBJ2-3,few,CASSPVAGGVTDTQYF,TGTGCCAGCAGCCCAGTAGCGGGGGGCGTCACAGATACGCAGTATTTT
TRBV30,-,TRBJ1-1,few,CAWSVGLEAFF,TGTGCCTGGAGTGTAGGGTTAGAAGCTTTCTTT
TRBV7-8,-,TRBJ2-5,many,CASSLALQAQYF,TGTGCCAGCAGCTTAGCGCTACAGGCCCAGTACTTC
TRBV5-1,-,TRBJ2-3,-,CASSLMGDGTDTQYF,TGCGCCAGCAGTCTAATGGGAGATGGCACAGATACGCAGTATTTT
TRBV29-1,-,TRBJ1-1,few,CSVERVGAIEAFF,TGCAGCGTTGAGAGGGTCGGGGCCATTGAAGCTTTCTTT
TRBV6-2/TRBV6-3,TRBD1,TRBJ1-5,few,CASRLGGQGNQPQHF,TGTGCCAGCCGTCTAGGGGGACAGGGCAATCAGCCCCAGCATTTT
TRBV7-9,TRBD2,TRBJ2-1,-,CASSLGLAGALYNEQFF,TGTGCCAGCAGCCTCGGACTAGCGGGGGCTCTCTACAATGAGCAGTTCTTC
TRBV5-1,TRBD2,TRBJ2-2,-,CASSPEGAGGPGGELFF,TGCGCCAGCAGCCCGGAAGGAGCGGGGGGCCCGGGCGGGGAGCTGTTTTTT
TRBV28,TRBD2,TRBJ2-7,many,CASSLPTSGTPRDPYEQYF,TGTGCCAGCAGTTTGCCTACTAGCGGAACTCCCAGGGACCCCTACGAGCAGTACTTC
TRBV5-1,TRBD2,TRBJ2-7,-,CASSATTGTSGSYEQYF,TGCGCCAGCAGCGCGACCACCGGGACTAGCGGTTCCTACGAGCAGTACTTC
TRBV3-1,-,TRBJ2-1,-,CASSQERDLGNGQFF,TGTGCCAGCAGCCAAGAACGGGACCTAGGGAATGGGCAGTTCTTC
TRBV6-2/TRBV6-3,-,TRBJ1-1,few,CASREPAMNTEAFF,TGTGCCAGCAGGGAGCCGGCGATGAACACTGAAGCTTTCTTT
TRBV4-1,-,TRBJ2-7,-,CASQDLSGTSYEQYF,TGCGCCAGCCAAGATCTTTCAGGGACCTCCTACGAGCAGTACTTC
TRBV5-1,-,TRBJ1-1,few,CASSSREGTEAFF,TGCGCCAGCAGCTCCAGGGAGGGCACTGAAGCTTTCTTT
TRBV18,-,TRBJ1-2,-,CASSPEPSNYGYTF,TGTGCCAGCTCACCCGAACCTTCTAACTATGGCTACACCTTC
TRBV5-1,-,TRBJ2-6,-,CASSPQATGANVLTF,TGCGCCAGCAGCCCACAGGCAACCGGGGCCAACGTCCTGACTTTC
TRBV10-3,TRBD1,TRBJ2-7,many,CAIRPDRTGHYEQYF,TGTGCCATCAGACCCGACAGGACAGGGCATTACGAGCAGTACTTC
TRBV28,TRBD2,TRBJ2-3,few,CASSLGTSGGYLSSTDTQYF,TGTGCCAGCAGTTTGGGGACTAGCGGGGGGTACCTTTCTAGCACAGATACGCAGTATTTT
TRBV28,-,TRBJ2-2,-,CASSPPPGSASGELFF,TGTGCCAGCAGTCCCCCTCCGGGCAGTGCGTCCGGGGAGCTGTTTTTT
TRBV14,-,TRBJ2-2,many,CASSQVYLNSNTGELFF,TGTGCCAGCAGCCAAGTTTACCTCAACTCGAACACCGGGGAGCTGTTTTTT
TRBV7-9,-,TRBJ2-3,-,CASSPKGPDTQYF,TGTGCCAGCAGCCCAAAGGGTCCAGATACGCAGTATTTT
TRBV7-2,TRBD1,TRBJ2-2,-,CASSLRRTGLTGELFF,TGTGCCAGCAGCTTACGTAGGACAGGGCTCACCGGGGAGCTGTTTTTT
TRBV12-3/TRBV12-4,-,TRBJ2-3,many,CASSRASTDTQYF,TGTGCCAGCAGCAGAGCGAGCACAGATACGCAGTATTTT
TRBV11-2,-,TRBJ2-2,few,CASSPLPGELFF,TGTGCCAGCAGCCCACTGCCGGGGGAGCTGTTTTTT
TRBV27,-,TRBJ2-1,many,CASSLSTVRSEQFF,TGTGCCAGCAGTTTATCAACAGTTAGGAGTGAGCAGTTCTTC
TRBV2,-,TRBJ2-6,few,CASTTVSGANVLTF,TGTGCCAGCACCACAGTCTCTGGGGCCAACGTCCTGACTTTC